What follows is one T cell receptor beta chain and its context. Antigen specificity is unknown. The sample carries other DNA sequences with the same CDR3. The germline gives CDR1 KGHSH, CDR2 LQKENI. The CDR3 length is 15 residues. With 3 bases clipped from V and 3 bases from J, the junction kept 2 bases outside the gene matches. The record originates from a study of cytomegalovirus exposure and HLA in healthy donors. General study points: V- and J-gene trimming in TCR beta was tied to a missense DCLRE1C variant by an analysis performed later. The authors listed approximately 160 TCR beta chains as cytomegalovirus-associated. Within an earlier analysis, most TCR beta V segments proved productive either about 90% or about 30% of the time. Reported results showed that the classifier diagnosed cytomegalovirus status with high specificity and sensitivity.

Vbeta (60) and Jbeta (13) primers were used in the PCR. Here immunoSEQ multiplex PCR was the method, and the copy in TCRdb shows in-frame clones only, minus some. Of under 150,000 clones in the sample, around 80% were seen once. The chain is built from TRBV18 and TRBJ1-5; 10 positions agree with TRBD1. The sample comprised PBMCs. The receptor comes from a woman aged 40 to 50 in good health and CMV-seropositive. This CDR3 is CASSPGTGVNQPQHF. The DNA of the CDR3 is TGTGCCAGCTCACCGGGGACAGGGGTCAATCAGCCCCAGCATTTT.